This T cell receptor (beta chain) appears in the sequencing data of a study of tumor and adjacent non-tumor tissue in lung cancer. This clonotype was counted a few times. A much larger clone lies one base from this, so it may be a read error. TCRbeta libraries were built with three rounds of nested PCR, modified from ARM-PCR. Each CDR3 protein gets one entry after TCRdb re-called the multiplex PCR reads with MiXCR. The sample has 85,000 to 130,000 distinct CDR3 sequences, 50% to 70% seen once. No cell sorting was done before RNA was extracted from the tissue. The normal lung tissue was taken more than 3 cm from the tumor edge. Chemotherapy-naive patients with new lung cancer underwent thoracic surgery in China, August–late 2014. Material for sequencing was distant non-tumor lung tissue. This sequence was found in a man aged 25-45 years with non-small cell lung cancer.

The CDR3: CASSELVLRDTDTQYF. DNA of the CDR3: TGTGCCAGCAGTGAACTGGTTCTAAGGGACACAGATACGCAGTATTTT. The chain recombines TRBV6-1 with TRBJ2-3; D gene uncertain. Germline V CDR1 and CDR2: MNHNS, SASEGT. The CDR3 runs to 16 residues. Between the trimmed V and J ends, which lost 2 bases and 2 bases, there was a span of 14 bases.